This TCR beta chain emerged from a study of T cell clonality in common variable immunodeficiency. This clone was detected many times. Measured with immunoSEQ multiplex PCR; TCRdb has only the in-frame clones, and not every one. This sample has more than 30,000 clones, each found more than once. The sample taken for sequencing was peripheral blood mononuclear cells. The clonotype comes from a person aged 18 to 75 in good health.

The CDR3 reads CASSYSPGHPFNEQFF. CDR3 bases read: TGTGCCAGCAGTTACTCTCCAGGGCACCCCTTTAATGAG. V and J are TRBV6-2 or TRBV6-3 and TRBJ2-1; D may be TRBD1 (5 bases). The CDR3 is cut off 3 residues early in the read; its end comes from the germline J gene. CDR1 and CDR2 from the germline V gene are MNHEY and SVGEGT. The CDR3 contains 16 residues. Trimming took 0 bases from V and 7 from J, leaving 16 bases between them.